This paragraph reports one TCR beta chain. Its specificity is not known. Unique molecular identifiers were present on the cDNA, which also gained a universal primer site by template switching. TCRdb itself ran the 5' RACE reads through MiXCR, one entry per CDR3 protein. The sample lists roughly 1.6 million distinct CDR3 sequences, 32% occurring once. Trimming removed 0 bases from V and 1 base from J; junction bases left unmatched: 4. The CDR3 length is 16 residues. Per germline, CDR1 SGDLS and CDR2 YYNGEE. This specimen comes from a study of identical twins. General study findings and limits: There was an excess of low generation probability in the out-of-frame alpha sequences that twins shared. Diverse VJ usage suggested most zero-insertion clonotypes were not invariant T cells. The models gave estimates that fell short of the out-of-frame TCR alpha sharing seen in monozygotic twins.

The gene calls are TRBV9 and TRBJ1-1; 9 bases agree with TRBD1. The TCR comes from a newborn girl in good health. Sequencing input: cord blood. DNA for the CDR3: TGTGCCAGCAGCGTAGAAAGGGGACAGGGGAACACTGAAGCTTTCTTT. Its translation is CASSVERGQGNTEAFF. The full variable domain, in which reference TRBV9 and TRBJ1-1 provide the parts outside the CDR3, is DSGVTQTPKHLITATGQRVTLRCSPRSGDLSVYWYQQSLDQGLQFLIQYYNGEERAKGNILERFSAQQFPDLHSELNLSSLELGDSALYFCASSVERGQGNTEAFFGQGTRLTVV.